A selection of T cell receptor beta chains follows, all from one sample in a study of T cells after yellow fever vaccination. MiXCR was run by TCRdb on the 5' RACE reads, yielding one entry per CDR3 protein. The sample carries a few hundred thousand distinct CDR3 sequences, 8.1% recorded once. The specimen was PBMCs, collected approximately 40 days after the first yellow fever vaccination. These receptors all come from a man between 18 and 29 years old who received the YFV17D yellow fever vaccine. Each CDR3 is given with its conserved first and last residue. The order of the fields is J gene, clone size, V gene, D gene, CDR3 protein, CDR3 DNA. The D gene is left open where the match is weak. Part of the rows lack a size; the others show once, few, many or a class for expanded clones.

J: TRBJ1-5; size: few; V: TRBV19; D: -; CDR3: CASSIGRQRNQPQHF; DNA: TGTGCCAGTAGTATAGGGCGACAGCGCAATCAGCCCCAGCATTTT
J: TRBJ2-1; size: few; V: TRBV5-1; D: -; CDR3: CASSPGALYEQFF; DNA: TGCGCCAGCAGCCCGGGAGCTTTATATGAGCAGTTCTTC
J: TRBJ2-4; size: -; V: TRBV12-3/TRBV12-4; D: -; CDR3: CASSLMSNIQYF; DNA: TGTGCCAGCAGTTTAATGTCTAACATTCAGTACTTC
J: TRBJ2-6; size: few; V: TRBV18; D: -; CDR3: CASSPGGPFSGANVLTF; DNA: TGTGCCAGCTCACCCGGGGGTCCCTTCTCTGGGGCCAACGTCCTGACTTTC
J: TRBJ1-2; size: -; V: TRBV20-1; D: -; CDR3: CSASREKGYGYTF; DNA: TGCAGTGCCAGCCGGGAGAAGGGCTATGGCTACACCTTC
J: TRBJ1-2; size: few; V: TRBV5-5; D: TRBD1; CDR3: CASSFRDRASHGYTF; DNA: TGTGCCAGCAGCTTCCGGGACAGGGCATCCCATGGCTACACCTTC
J: TRBJ1-2; size: few; V: TRBV4-1; D: -; CDR3: CASSQAGLLGRYTF; DNA: TGCGCCAGCAGCCAAGCCGGCCTCCTCGGGCGCTACACCTTC
J: TRBJ2-5; size: -; V: TRBV5-1; D: -; CDR3: CASSLVGDYQETQYF; DNA: TGCGCCAGCAGCTTGGTAGGGGACTACCAAGAGACCCAGTACTTC
J: TRBJ2-1; size: -; V: TRBV30; D: -; CDR3: CAWNRRSYNEQFF; DNA: TGTGCCTGGAACCGTAGGAGCTACAATGAGCAGTTCTTC
J: TRBJ2-5; size: -; V: TRBV5-8; D: TRBD1; CDR3: CASSPGDRGAQETQYF; DNA: TGTGCCAGCAGCCCCGGGGACAGGGGCGCTCAAGAGACCCAGTACTTC
J: TRBJ2-2; size: -; V: TRBV5-4; D: -; CDR3: CASSLRPPGELFF; DNA: TGTGCCAGCAGCTTGAGACCCCCTGGGGAGCTGTTTTTT
J: TRBJ2-5; size: many; V: TRBV5-1; D: -; CDR3: CASSLEKQGSQETQYF; DNA: TGCGCCAGCAGCTTGGAAAAACAGGGTAGCCAAGAGACCCAGTACTTC
J: TRBJ2-1; size: few; V: TRBV11-2; D: TRBD2; CDR3: CASSLDAGGGVNNEQFF; DNA: TGTGCCAGCAGCTTGGATGCGGGGGGGGGCGTAAACAATGAGCAGTTCTTC
J: TRBJ2-6; size: once; V: TRBV11-1; D: TRBD1; CDR3: CASSSGTGGASGANVLTF; DNA: TGTGCCAGCAGCTCGGGGACAGGGGGCGCTTCTGGGGCCAACGTCCTGACTTTC
J: TRBJ1-6; size: many; V: TRBV7-6; D: -; CDR3: CASSPQSSYNSPLHF; DNA: TGTGCCAGCAGCCCCCAGAGCTCCTATAATTCACCCCTCCACTTT
J: TRBJ1-6; size: -; V: TRBV6-1; D: TRBD1; CDR3: CASSPTGYSPLHF; DNA: TGTGCCAGCAGTCCGACAGGGTATTCACCCCTCCACTTT
J: TRBJ1-1; size: -; V: TRBV29-1; D: -; CDR3: CSIRGTEAFF; DNA: TGCAGCATTCGAGGTACTGAAGCTTTCTTT
J: TRBJ2-1; size: -; V: TRBV7-2; D: -; CDR3: CASSPRVAVQFF; DNA: TGTGCCAGCAGCCCACGCGTGGCCGTCCAGTTCTTC
J: TRBJ2-7; size: -; V: TRBV4-1; D: TRBD1; CDR3: CASSQKETPGQIYEQYF; DNA: TGCGCCAGCAGCCAGAAAGAAACCCCGGGACAGATTTACGAGCAGTACTTC
J: TRBJ2-5; size: few; V: TRBV20-1; D: -; CDR3: CSEAGGTPETQYF; DNA: TGCAGTGAGGCCGGGGGCACGCCAGAGACCCAGTACTTC
J: TRBJ1-2; size: many; V: TRBV12-3/TRBV12-4; D: -; CDR3: CASSFSRGTANYGYTF; DNA: TGTGCCAGCAGTTTCTCCCGGGGGACTGCTAACTATGGCTACACCTTC
J: TRBJ2-7; size: few; V: TRBV20-1; D: -; CDR3: CSARGPEPYEQYF; DNA: TGCAGTGCTAGAGGTCCGGAGCCCTACGAGCAGTACTTC
J: TRBJ2-5; size: many; V: TRBV12-3/TRBV12-4; D: -; CDR3: CASKGLPGIKETQYF; DNA: TGTGCCAGCAAAGGGTTGCCGGGGATAAAAGAGACCCAGTACTTC
J: TRBJ2-2; size: many; V: TRBV5-1; D: -; CDR3: CASSLGWNTGELFF; DNA: TGCGCCAGCAGTCTGGGATGGAACACCGGGGAGCTGTTTTTT
J: TRBJ2-7; size: few; V: TRBV7-9; D: -; CDR3: CASGEVDEQYF; DNA: TGTGCCAGCGGAGAAGTGGACGAGCAGTACTTC
J: TRBJ2-1; size: -; V: TRBV7-6; D: TRBD1; CDR3: CASSTRTGPERFF; DNA: TGTGCCAGCAGCACCCGGACAGGGCCCGAGCGGTTCTTC
J: TRBJ1-1; size: many; V: TRBV5-1; D: -; CDR3: CASSPAWLFGRATEAFF; DNA: TGCGCCAGCAGCCCGGCCTGGTTGTTTGGTCGGGCCACTGAAGCTTTCTTT
J: TRBJ2-5; size: few; V: TRBV4-1; D: -; CDR3: CASSTNTGSQETQYF; DNA: TGCGCCAGCAGCACTAACACGGGGAGCCAAGAGACCCAGTACTTC
J: TRBJ2-5; size: many; V: TRBV7-2; D: -; CDR3: CASSPTSTAETQYF; DNA: TGTGCCAGCAGCCCTACTTCGACCGCGGAGACCCAGTACTTC
J: TRBJ1-2; size: few; V: TRBV18; D: -; CDR3: CASSRDGYYGYTF; DNA: TGTGCCAGCTCACGCGATGGATACTATGGCTACACCTTC
J: TRBJ2-3; size: -; V: TRBV6-5; D: -; CDR3: CASSLGAYRDSDTQYF; DNA: TGTGCCAGCAGTTTGGGGGCCTACCGAGATTCAGATACGCAGTATTTT
J: TRBJ2-7; size: -; V: TRBV7-2; D: TRBD1; CDR3: CASSWRQGRYEQYF; DNA: TGTGCCAGCAGCTGGAGACAGGGGCGGTACGAGCAGTACTTC
J: TRBJ2-5; size: -; V: TRBV11-3; D: -; CDR3: CASSKVRDSETQYF; DNA: TGTGCCAGCAGCAAGGTGCGGGATTCCGAGACCCAGTACTTC
J: TRBJ2-6; size: few; V: TRBV19; D: -; CDR3: CASRRFSGANVLTF; DNA: TGTGCCAGCCGACGGTTCTCTGGGGCCAACGTCCTGACTTTC
J: TRBJ1-6; size: few; V: TRBV7-9; D: -; CDR3: CASSLGGVRNSPLHF; DNA: TGTGCCAGCAGCTTGGGGGGAGTTCGGAATTCACCCCTCCACTTT
J: TRBJ1-2; size: -; V: TRBV30; D: -; CDR3: CAWSAGFDGYTF; DNA: TGTGCCTGGAGCGCTGGCTTTGATGGCTACACCTTC
J: TRBJ2-2; size: -; V: TRBV7-2; D: TRBD2; CDR3: CASSFNSLAGYTGELFF; DNA: TGTGCCAGCAGCTTCAATAGCCTAGCGGGGTACACCGGGGAGCTGTTTTTT
J: TRBJ2-5; size: few; V: TRBV29-1; D: -; CDR3: CSVVAGLARETQYF; DNA: TGCAGCGTTGTGGCAGGGCTTGCACGAGAGACCCAGTACTTC
J: TRBJ1-5; size: -; V: TRBV7-2; D: -; CDR3: CASSLGSAPRGAQHF; DNA: TGTGCCAGCAGCTTAGGCTCAGCCCCCCGAGGGGCCCAGCATTTT